This is a list of T cell receptor beta chains from one sample in a study of cytomegalovirus exposure and HLA in healthy donors. The table came from immunoSEQ multiplex PCR; TCRdb's copy has only in-frame clones and leaves some out. The repertoire consists of some 130,000 clones, with roughly 85% occurring once and the leading ten covering about 6.8%. Source material: PBMCs. Receptors originate from a middle-aged man in good health and CMV-seropositive. The CDR3 runs from the conserved cysteine through the conserved F or W. The D gene is left open where the match is weak. Size is stated for part of the rows, as once, few or many counts, or as a class when the clone is expanded.

TRBV6-5,-,-,TRBJ2-1,TGTGCCACCCAGGCTGGAGGATCCTACAATGAGCAGTTCTTC,CATQAGGSYNEQFF
TRBV19,few,TRBD1,TRBJ1-1,TGTGCCAGCACAGGGGCAGGTTGGACTGAAGCTTTCTTT,CASTGAGWTEAFF
TRBV5-6,-,TRBD1,TRBJ1-6,TGTGCCAGCGCGGGACAGGGAGCTTCACCCCTCCACTTT,CASAGQGASPLHF
TRBV5-1,-,TRBD2,TRBJ2-3,TGCGCCACCCAGCTTACTAGCGTCACAGATACGCAGTATTTT,CATQLTSVTDTQYF
TRBV10-1,-,-,TRBJ2-5,TGCGCCAGCAGTGAGGGAGGGTACCAAGAGACCCAGTACTTC,CASSEGGYQETQYF
TRBV30,-,TRBD1,TRBJ1-2,TGTGCCTGGGGACAGGGGAATGGCTACACCTTC,CAWGQGNGYTF
TRBV30,few,-,TRBJ1-4,TGTGCCTGGAGCAGAGTATCGGGTAATGAAAAACTGTTTTTT,CAWSRVSGNEKLFF
TRBV6-5,-,TRBD1,TRBJ1-1,TGTGCCAGCAGAAAACAGGGGGCGAACACTGAAGCTTTCTTT,CASRKQGANTEAFF
TRBV28,-,-,TRBJ1-1,TGTGCCAGCAGTTCCAACAGGGATGACACTGAAGCTTTCTTT,CASSSNRDDTEAFF
TRBV2,-,-,TRBJ1-1,TGTGCCAGCAGGGGCTCTTACACTGAAGCTTTCTTT,CASRGSYTEAFF
TRBV11-2,-,-,TRBJ1-2,TGTGCCAGCAGCTTAGATGGTGCGGGGGGCGACGGCCGCGATGGCTACACCTTC,CASSLDGAGGDGRDGYTF
TRBV2,few,-,TRBJ1-2,TGTGCCAGCAGTGGGGGAGTCTATGGCTACACCTTC,CASSGGVYGYTF
TRBV11-2,-,TRBD1,TRBJ1-2,TGTGCCAGCAACTTCGACAGGGATGGCTACACCTTC,CASNFDRDGYTF
TRBV12-2,-,-,TRBJ1-3,TGTGCAAGTCGCCCCGGGGCGGGGGAATTGGGAAACACCATATATTTT,CASRPGAGELGNTIYF
TRBV14,-,-,TRBJ2-1,TGTGCCAGCAGCCAAGTAAGCCACCTGGGACTCCCAAATGAGCAGTTCTTC,CASSQVSHLGLPNEQFF
TRBV5-1,-,-,TRBJ1-2,TGCGCCAGCAGCTTGGGCGGGTTTGGATATGGCTACACCTTC,CASSLGGFGYGYTF
TRBV19,-,TRBD2,TRBJ2-5,TGTGCCAGTAAACTCCGCGGGGGGCCGGAGACCCAGTACTTC,CASKLRGGPETQYF
TRBV5-6,-,TRBD2,TRBJ2-2,TGTGCCAGCAACCCTTTCCTAGCGGGAGGCCTTCAACTGTTTTTT,CASNPFLAGGLQLFF
TRBV6-1,-,-,TRBJ1-5,TGTGCCAGCAGTGAGAGGGGGATCGACAATCAGCCCCAGCATTTT,CASSERGIDNQPQHF
TRBV9,once,-,TRBJ2-7,TGTGCCAGCAGCGCACCGGGACATCCGTACGAGCAGTACTTC,CASSAPGHPYEQYF
TRBV6-4,few,TRBD1,TRBJ1-6,TGTGCCAGCAGTCCGGACAGGGATAATTCACCCCTCCACTTT,CASSPDRDNSPLHF
TRBV4-1,-,-,TRBJ2-2,TGCGCCAGCAGCCTTAGACAGGTTAACACCGGGGAGCTGTTTTTT,CASSLRQVNTGELFF
TRBV2,few,TRBD2,TRBJ2-3,TGTGCCAGCAGTGCGGGACTAGCGAAAAGCACAGATACGCAGTATTTT,CASSAGLAKSTDTQYF
TRBV6-5,-,-,TRBJ1-2,TGTGCCAGCAGTTACAGCAACAGAGACTATGGCTACACCTTC,CASSYSNRDYGYTF
TRBV30,-,TRBD1,TRBJ1-5,TGTGCCTGGAGCACAGGGGATAGCAATCAGCCCCAGCATTTT,CAWSTGDSNQPQHF
TRBV9,-,TRBD1,TRBJ1-4,TGTGCCAGCAGCGTAGGGACAGGAATTACCGAAAAACTGTTTTTT,CASSVGTGITEKLFF
TRBV6-5,-,-,TRBJ2-7,TGTGCCAGCAGTTACTTACCAGTTGGGGCGGACGAGCAGTACTTC,CASSYLPVGADEQYF
TRBV5-4,-,TRBD2,TRBJ2-1,TGTGCCAGCAGCTTGGGACTAGCGGGAGGGCATGAGCAGTTCTTC,CASSLGLAGGHEQFF
TRBV5-1,few,-,TRBJ2-2,TGCGCCAGCACCTTAAGAGCGAACACCGGGGAGCTGTTTTTT,CASTLRANTGELFF